The entry below gives a single T cell receptor beta chain sequence along with its context. This sample was taken from a study of T cell changes during pregnancy in multiple sclerosis. Clones were read by immunoSEQ multiplex PCR, and TCRdb kept only the in-frame ones, dropping some. This repertoire shows 30,000 to 35,000 clones, around 91% found once; its top ten account for 0.45% to 0.6%. The junction had 2 bases not matched to a gene; V was cut back by 0 bases and J by 0 bases. This CDR3 contains 16 residues. Looked up from germline, CDR1 is LGHNA and CDR2 is YNFKEQ. The chain recombines TRBV4-2 with TRBJ2-7; 10 bases map to TRBD2. The sample here was CD4+ T cells from peripheral blood mononuclear cells, taken in the third trimester of pregnancy. This receptor was identified in a female donor in good health, enrolled as a control in a pregnancy study. CDR3: CASSQDSGRASYEQYF. The CDR3 coding sequence is TGTGCCAGCAGCCAAGACAGCGGGAGGGCCTCCTACGAGCAGTACTTC.